One and the same sample provided the 28 T cell receptor beta chains below, sequenced in a study of identical twins. TCRdb re-called the 5' RACE reads through MiXCR, storing one row per CDR3 protein. This sample has 420,000 or so distinct CDR3 sequences, with approximately 18% found just once. The sample consisted of naive T cells sorted from blood. These receptor sequences come from a man aged 50-59 years in good health.

This clonotype was recorded a few times. The genes are TRBV6-4 and TRBJ2-3; 10 bases are shared with TRBD2. This CDR3 has 16 amino acids. V lost 2 bases, J lost 3 bases, and 5 bases stayed unmatched. The V gene's germline CDR1 is MRHNA and CDR2 SNTAGT. DNA of the CDR3: TGTGCCAGCAGTGACCTAGCGGGAGCCACTACAGATACGCAGTATTTT. This encodes CASSDLAGATTDTQYF.

The CDR3 region has the DNA TGCAGTGCTAGAGTAGGGGAAAGTGAAGCTTTCTTT. This gives the protein CSARVGESEAFF. V and J are TRBV20-1 and TRBJ1-1; D may be TRBD1 (5 bases). The CDR3 extends over 12 amino acids. Germline-derived CDR1 and CDR2 are DFQATT and SNEGSKA (reference sequence). The V end was cut by 1 base, the J end by 7 bases, with 10 bases between.

This clonotype was picked up many times. The chain is built from TRBV7-9 and TRBJ2-3; tentatively, D is TRBD1 or TRBD2 (5 bases each). The V end lost 2 bases, the J end lost 5 bases, and 11 bases lay between the germline ends. The CDR3 is 14 amino acids. Per the germline V gene, CDR1 is SEHNR and CDR2 is FQNEAQ (reference sequence). DNA of the CDR3: TGTGCCAGCAGCTTATCTTTGGGGGTAGATACGCAGTATTTT. Translating gives CASSLSLGVDTQYF.

This chain links TRBV20-1 with TRBJ2-7; perhaps TRBD1 as D (6 bases). The ends were cut back, 6 bases at V and 0 bases at J, with 9 bases in the middle. Germline V lookup: CDR1 DFQATT, CDR2 SNEGSKA (reference sequence). There are 12 residues in the CDR3. The CDR3 sequence is CSAQGDSYEQYF. For the CDR3, the DNA is TGCAGTGCACAGGGCGACTCCTACGAGCAGTACTTC.

This clonotype was counted ten times or more. The chain carries TRBV4-3 and TRBJ2-7, with TRBD1 identical over 9 bases. This CDR3 comprises 14 residues. V dropped 3 bases and J dropped 5; count of bases not matched to a gene: 5. CDR1 and CDR2 from the germline V gene are LGHNA and YSLEER. The CDR3 spells CASSQGQGADEQYF. Written as DNA, the CDR3 is TGCGCCAGCAGCCAGGGACAGGGAGCCGACGAGCAGTACTTC.

For this clonotype: This sequence may be a read error, since a much larger clone differs from it by one base. The chain couples TRBV7-9 to TRBJ2-1; TRBD2 matches at 9 bases. Germline-derived CDR1 and CDR2 are SEHNR and FQNEAQ (reference sequence). This CDR3 region has 15 residues. The CDR3 reads CDAKPSGDSYNEQFF. CDR3 DNA sequence: TGTGACGCCAAGCCTAGCGGGGACTCCTACAATGAGCAGTTCTTC.

This clonotype was detected only a few times. The J gene is TRBJ2-7, the V gene TRBV18; the D is unclear. Trimming pared 2 bases from V and 0 bases from J, leaving 5 bases between. The germline gives CDR1 KGHSH, CDR2 LQKENI. The CDR3 has 13 amino acids. CDR3 DNA: TGTGCCAGCTCACCAGGATTCTCCTACGAGCAGTACTTC. Protein product: CASSPGFSYEQYF.

This clonotype was recorded many times. The gene calls are TRBV7-8 and TRBJ2-1; D possibly corresponds to TRBD1 (6 bases). The CDR3 extends over 16 amino acids. CDR1 and CDR2 from the germline V gene are SGHVS and FQNEAQ. Trimming shortened V by 5 bases and J by 6 bases, and 20 bases separated the two germline ends. DNA for the CDR3: TGTGCCAGCAGCGTCCGGGACAACTTAGTTGGCAATGAGCAGTTCTTC. Protein product: CASSVRDNLVGNEQFF.

This clonotype has at least ten counts. V is TRBV9 and J is TRBJ2-6, with D unresolved. From germline, CDR1 is SGDLS and CDR2 YYNGEE. The CDR3 sequence is 17 residues long. V lost 1 base and J 0 bases, leaving 11 bases between the germline ends. CDR3 DNA sequence: TGTGCCAGCAGCGTACTTGGCAGCCCCTCTGGGGCCAACGTCCTGACTTTC. It encodes CASSVLGSPSGANVLTF.

At least ten counts were recorded for this clonotype. This chain connects TRBV2 to TRBJ2-1, with TRBD2 matching over 9 bases. The CDR3 loop spans 15 amino acids. CDR1 is SNHLY, CDR2 FYNNEI, per germline. The V segment lost 3 bases and the J segment 9 bases; nucleotides outside the gene matches: 9. CDR3 residues: CASSEGLAGPAEQFF. The CDR3 DNA reads as TGTGCCAGCAGTGAGGGACTAGCAGGCCCAGCTGAGCAGTTCTTC. The entire variable domain, with the rest obtained from reference TRBV2 and TRBJ2-1, is as follows: EPEVTQTPSHQVTQMGQEVILRCVPISNHLYFYWYRQILGQKVEFLVSFYNNEISEKSEIFDDQFSVERPDGSNFTLKIRSTKLEDSAMYFCASSEGLAGPAEQFFGPGTRLTVL.

Turning to this clonotype: A much more abundant neighbour one base away suggests this may be a read error. The chain has TRBV4-3 and TRBJ1-4; D gene ambiguous. This CDR3 is 15 amino acids long. The germline V and J ends were trimmed by 1 base and 7 bases, with 13 bases remaining between them. Germline V gene data show CDR1 as LGHNA and CDR2 as YSLEER. The CDR3 is CASSQGGAQSEKLFF. The CDR3 DNA sequence: TGCGCCAGCAGCCAAGGGGGAGCCCAAAGTGAAAAACTGTTTTTT.

This clonotype was seen many times. V is TRBV18 and J is TRBJ1-1; TRBD1 might be the D (5 bases). Trimming took 3 bases from V and 4 from J, leaving 15 bases between them. CDR3 length equals 15 residues. CDR1 is KGHSH, CDR2 LQKENI, per germline. The CDR3 sequence is CASSPGWGGGTEAFF. CDR3 DNA sequence: TGTGCCAGCTCACCCGGTTGGGGTGGGGGCACTGAAGCTTTCTTT.

This clonotype was recorded at least ten times. The chain couples TRBV7-2 to TRBJ1-5, with a tentative D call TRBD1 (5 bases). This CDR3 contains 15 residues. V shed 1 base and J shed 0 bases, with 7 bases lying between them. The V gene's germline CDR1 is SGHTA and CDR2 FQGNSA. The CDR3 bases are TGTGCCAGCAGCTTAGAGGGGAATAGCAATCAGCCCCAGCATTTT. As protein: CASSLEGNSNQPQHF.

The chain is built from TRBV12-3 or TRBV12-4 and TRBJ2-2; D possibly corresponds to TRBD2 (5 bases). CDR3 length: 16 amino acids. Trimming took off 0 bases at V and 3 bases at J, with 11 bases between the two ends. The CDR3 loop is CASSLASHGDTGELFF. The DNA for the CDR3 is TGTGCCAGCAGTTTAGCCTCACACGGGGACACCGGGGAGCTGTTTTTT.

This clonotype was seen ten or more times. V usage is TRBV10-3 and J usage is TRBJ2-3, with TRBD2 matching over 10 bases. Germline CDR1 reads ENHRY; CDR2 reads SYGVKD. V was clipped by 4 bases and J by 1 base; unmatched bases: 20. This CDR3 contains 21 residues. CDR3: CAISVQADGLAEPWGTDTQYF. The CDR3 bases are TGTGCCATCAGTGTGCAGGCGGATGGACTAGCGGAACCGTGGGGCACAGATACGCAGTATTTT.

This sequence joins TRBV6-9 and TRBJ2-2; D not certain. The germline V gene encodes CDR1 MNHGY and CDR2 SVAAGI. Between the trimmed V and J ends, which lost 5 bases and 2 bases, there was a span of 12 bases. This CDR3 comprises 15 residues. The CDR3 region has the DNA TGTGCCAGCAGTCTATTCGACATTAACACCGGGGAGCTGTTTTTT. Its protein is CASSLFDINTGELFF.

This clonotype was recorded a few times. Here the CDR3 DNA reads TGCGCCAGCAGCCAAGAAGACTGGGGTGAGCAGTTCTTC. Residues: CASSQEDWGEQFF. The V and J genes are TRBV4-1 and TRBJ2-1; D uncertain. With 0 bases removed from V and 9 bases from J, the gap between germline ends came to 9 bases. Germline V gene data show CDR1 as MGHRA and CDR2 as YSYEKL. The CDR3 runs 13 residues.

This clonotype appeared a few times. This sequence joins TRBV6-5 and TRBJ2-7; 11 positions agree with TRBD2. CDR3 size: 19 residues. Trimming took 2 bases from V and 4 from J; bases not matched to a gene: 16. CDR1 is MNHEY and CDR2 is SVGAGI in the germline V gene. Here the CDR3 DNA reads TGTGCCAGCAGTTACCAGTTGGGGGAGACTAGCGGGATACCGTACGAGCAGTACTTC. Its translation is CASSYQLGETSGIPYEQYF.

In this sample, this clonotype turned up many times. The chain is built from TRBV5-1 and TRBJ2-7; 9 nucleotides agree with TRBD1. Germline CDR1 is SGHRS and CDR2 is YFSETQ. The junction had 3 bases not matched to a gene; V was cut back by 4 bases and J by 1 base. The CDR3 is 14 amino acids. DNA for the CDR3: TGCGCCAGCAGCACCGGGACAGGGTCCTACGAGCAGTACTTC. Translating gives CASSTGTGSYEQYF.

The rearrangement links TRBV5-4 to TRBJ1-1, with a possible D match to TRBD1 (5 bases). V shed 3 bases and J shed 3 bases, with 21 bases lying between them. The CDR3 covers 17 residues. Germline CDR1 SGHNT, CDR2 YYREEE (reference sequence). DNA of the CDR3: TGTGCCAGCAGCTCAAAGATTAGGACGGGGGGGGACACTGAAGCTTTCTTT. Translation: CASSSKIRTGGDTEAFF. The full variable domain, its missing parts supplied by reference TRBV5-4 and TRBJ1-1, is ETGVTQSPTHLIKTRGQQVTLRCSSQSGHNTVSWYQQALGQGPQFIFQYYREEENGRGNFPPRFSGLQFPNYSSELNVNALELDDSALYLCASSSKIRTGGDTEAFFGQGTRLTVV.

This clonotype was observed at least ten times. The rearrangement uses TRBV28 and TRBJ2-1; D remains ambiguous. The CDR3 is 12 amino acids. Trimming stripped 3 bases from V and 4 bases from J, with 4 bases between. CDR1 is MDHEN, CDR2 SYDVKM, per germline. The CDR3 sequence is CASSFGYNEQFF. In nucleotides, the CDR3 is TGTGCCAGCAGTTTCGGGTACAATGAGCAGTTCTTC. Complete variable domain (other parts from reference TRBV28 and TRBJ2-1): DVKVTQSSRYLVKRTGEKVFLECVQDMDHENMFWYRQDPGLGLRLIYFSYDVKMKEKGDIPEGYSVSREKKERFSLILESASTNQTSMYLCASSFGYNEQFFGPGTRLTVL.

This rearrangement joins TRBV7-9 to TRBJ1-1, with D possibly TRBD1 on 5 matching bases. There are 15 residues in the CDR3. Trimming removed 5 bases from V and 0 bases from J, with 13 bases in between. Germline V lookup: CDR1 SEHNR, CDR2 FQNEAQ (reference sequence). The CDR3, as DNA: TGTGCCAGCAGCCGAGCAGGGATAATGAACACTGAAGCTTTCTTT. Protein product: CASSRAGIMNTEAFF.

This clonotype showed up many times. The chain is built from TRBV2 and TRBJ1-4, with D unclear. The germline CDR1 and CDR2 sequences are SNHLY and FYNNEI. The CDR3 is 14 amino acids. V shed 6 bases and J shed 5 bases, with 13 bases lying between them. The CDR3 loop is CASRASGRNEKLFF. CDR3 in DNA: TGTGCCAGCAGGGCTTCGGGAAGAAATGAAAAACTGTTTTTT.

This chain connects TRBV30 to TRBJ2-1, with D hard to call. CDR3 length: 13 residues. The ends were cut back, 5 bases at V and 0 bases at J, with 8 bases in the middle. Germline assignment: CDR1 GTSNPN and CDR2 SVGIG (reference sequence). The CDR3 DNA reads as TGTGCCTGGGGAGCCTACTCCTACAATGAGCAGTTCTTC. Its protein is CAWGAYSYNEQFF. Combining the CDR3 with reference TRBV30 and TRBJ2-1 gives the whole variable domain SQTIHQWPATLVQPVGSPLSLECTVEGTSNPNLYWYRQAAGRGLQLLFYSVGIGQISSEVPQNLSASRPQDRQFILSSKKLLLSDSGFYLCAWGAYSYNEQFFGPGTRLTVL.

This clonotype was seen repeatedly, ten times or more. V is TRBV5-1 and J is TRBJ2-5; D possibly uses TRBD1 or TRBD2 (5 bases each). This CDR3 region has 13 residues. Germline V gene sequence: CDR1 SGHRS, CDR2 YFSETQ. V was trimmed by 6 bases and J by 4 bases, leaving 13 bases between them. Here the CDR3 reads CASMGLAAETQYF. The CDR3 DNA reads as TGCGCCAGCATGGGGCTAGCAGCAGAGACCCAGTACTTC.

The chain recombines TRBV20-1 with TRBJ2-3; TRBD2 aligns across 10 bases. CDR3 size: 15 residues. Germline CDR1 DFQATT, CDR2 SNEGSKA (reference sequence). J lost 3 bases, V lost 6 bases, and 9 bases had no gene match. This chain's CDR3 is CSALSSGGATDTQYF. The CDR3 nucleotides are TGCAGTGCCCTTTCCAGCGGGGGGGCAACAGATACGCAGTATTTT.

The rearrangement uses TRBV7-2 and TRBJ2-3; the match to TRBD1 covers 10 bases. This CDR3 comprises 16 residues. Per germline, CDR1 SGHTA and CDR2 FQGNSA. V was clipped by 4 bases and J by 4 bases; unmatched bases: 8. In DNA form, the CDR3 reads TGTGCCAGCAGCTCCACACGGGACAGGGGTGCAGATACGCAGTATTTT. As protein: CASSSTRDRGADTQYF.

This clonotype was found a few times. This rearrangement joins TRBV7-2 to TRBJ2-3; the D is unclear. In germline, CDR1 is SGHTA, CDR2 FQGNSA. This CDR3 spans 12 amino acids. V lost 1 base and J lost 8, with 7 bases in between. The CDR3, as DNA: TGTGCCAGCAGCTTAGACGAGACTACGCAGTATTTT. This encodes CASSLDETTQYF.